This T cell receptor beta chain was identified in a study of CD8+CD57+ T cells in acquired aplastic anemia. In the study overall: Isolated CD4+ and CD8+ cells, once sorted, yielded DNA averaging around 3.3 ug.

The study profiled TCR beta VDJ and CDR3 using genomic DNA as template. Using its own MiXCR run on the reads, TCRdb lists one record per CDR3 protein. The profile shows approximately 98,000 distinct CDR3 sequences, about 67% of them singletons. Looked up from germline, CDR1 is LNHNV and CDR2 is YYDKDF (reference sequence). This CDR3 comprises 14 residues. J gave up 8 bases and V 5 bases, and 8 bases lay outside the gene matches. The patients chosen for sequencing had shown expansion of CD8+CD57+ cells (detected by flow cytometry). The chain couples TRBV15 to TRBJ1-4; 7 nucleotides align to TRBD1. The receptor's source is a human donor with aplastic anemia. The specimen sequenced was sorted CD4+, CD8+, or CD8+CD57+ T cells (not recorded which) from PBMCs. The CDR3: CATSRAGTDEKLFF. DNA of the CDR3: TGTGCCACCAGCCGTGCCGGGACAGACGAAAAACTGTTTTTT.